The next 9 T cell receptor beta chains were all read from a single sample in a study of T-cell reconstitution after alpha-beta-depleted transplantation in children. The library targeted TCRbeta and was prepared with unique molecular identifiers. TCRdb recomputed calls from the PCR reads with MiXCR, one row per CDR3 protein. The table includes under 450,000 distinct CDR3 sequences, 15% to 20% detected once. Sample: PBMCs, mostly from graft donor cells, taken 360 days after TCRalphabeta/CD19-depleted stem cell transplant. These receptor sequences come from a boy under two years old who had a stem cell transplant for Wiskott-Aldrich syndrome, so the T cells may come from the graft donor.

The CDR3 DNA sequence: TGCGCCAGCAGCTTGTTAGCGGACCCCACAGATACGCAGTATTTT. It specifies CASSLLADPTDTQYF. The chain links TRBV5-1 to TRBJ2-3; tentative D call: TRBD2 (6 bases). The CDR3 sequence is 15 residues long. Germline lookup yields CDR1 SGHRS and CDR2 YFSETQ. With 1 base removed from V and 2 bases from J, the gap between germline ends came to 11 bases.

This clonotype is a singleton in its sample. DNA for the CDR3: TGTGCCAGCAGCTTCGGAGCGAAAGGGTTCTACGAGCAGTACTTC. Amino acid sequence: CASSFGAKGFYEQYF. The chain links TRBV7-2 to TRBJ2-7; no firm D call. This CDR3 has 15 residues. The V and J ends lost 3 bases and 3 bases respectively, with 15 bases between them. In germline, CDR1 is SGHTA, CDR2 FQGNSA.

This clonotype was observed a few times. This chain joins TRBV7-2 and TRBJ2-3; no firm D call. V dropped 4 bases and J dropped 6 bases, with 11 bases sitting between them. Germline CDR1 reads SGHTA; CDR2 reads FQGNSA. There are 13 residues in the CDR3. The CDR3 here is CASSSHPLDTQYF. DNA for the CDR3: TGTGCCAGCAGCTCACACCCTTTGGATACGCAGTATTTT. Using reference TRBV7-2 and TRBJ2-3 for the parts outside the CDR3, the full variable domain is GAGVSQSPSNKVTEKGKDVELRCDPISGHTALYWYRQSLGQGLEFLIYFQGNSAPDKSGLPSDRFSAERTGGSVSTLTIQRTQQEDSAVYLCASSSHPLDTQYFGPGTRLTVL.

This clonotype occurred a few times. The J gene is TRBJ1-5, the V gene TRBV12-3 or TRBV12-4, with D perhaps TRBD1 (5 bases). Trimming left V 9 bases short and J 2 bases short, with 14 bases between. This CDR3 has 14 amino acids. Here the CDR3 reads CASTSTGRNQPQHF. The CDR3 DNA sequence: TGTGCCAGTACTAGTACGGGGCGCAATCAGCCCCAGCATTTT.

This clonotype came up many times. The rearrangement uses TRBV7-9 and TRBJ2-1; D not resolved. The V gene lost 0 bases and the J gene lost 8 bases, with 8 bases spanning the gap. The CDR3 runs 13 residues. CDR1 is SEHNR and CDR2 is FQNEAQ in the germline V gene (reference sequence). CDR3 coding DNA: TGTGCCAGCAGCTTAGCGGGGATCCATGAGCAGTTCTTC. Residues: CASSLAGIHEQFF.

V and J are TRBV6-2 or TRBV6-3 and TRBJ2-2; no reliable D call. This CDR3 region has 13 residues. Germline assignment: CDR1 MNHEY and CDR2 SVGEGT. V lost 2 bases and J 4 bases, leaving 5 bases between the germline ends. The CDR3 DNA reads as TGTGCCAGCAGTTACGGGGTCACCGGGGAGCTGTTTTTT. Residues: CASSYGVTGELFF.

V is TRBV6-1 and J is TRBJ2-3, with 10 bases lining up with TRBD2. CDR1 is MNHNS, CDR2 SASEGT, per germline. The trim removed 1 base at V and 6 bases at J, leaving 7 bases unmatched. This CDR3 has 16 amino acids. CDR3 coding DNA: TGTGCCAGCAGTGAAGAACCTAGCGGGAGCATCGATACGCAGTATTTT. Amino acid sequence: CASSEEPSGSIDTQYF.

This clonotype was seen only a few times. This chain links TRBV7-2 with TRBJ2-6; D gene ambiguous. Germline assignment: CDR1 SGHTA and CDR2 FQGNSA. V lost 4 bases and J lost 2, with 9 bases in between. This CDR3 has 15 amino acids. The CDR3 DNA is TGTGCCAGCAGCTCCAGCCGGGCTGGGGCCAACGTCCTGACTTTC. Translation gives CASSSSRAGANVLTF.

The chain links TRBV4-1 to TRBJ2-1; a weak D match, TRBD2 (5 bases). This CDR3 spans 13 amino acids. From germline, CDR1 is MGHRA and CDR2 YSYEKL. V was trimmed by 4 bases and J by 9 bases, leaving 13 bases between them. The CDR3 DNA follows: TGCGCCAGCAGCCTCACTAGATCCAGTGAGCAGTTCTTC. This sequence encodes CASSLTRSSEQFF.